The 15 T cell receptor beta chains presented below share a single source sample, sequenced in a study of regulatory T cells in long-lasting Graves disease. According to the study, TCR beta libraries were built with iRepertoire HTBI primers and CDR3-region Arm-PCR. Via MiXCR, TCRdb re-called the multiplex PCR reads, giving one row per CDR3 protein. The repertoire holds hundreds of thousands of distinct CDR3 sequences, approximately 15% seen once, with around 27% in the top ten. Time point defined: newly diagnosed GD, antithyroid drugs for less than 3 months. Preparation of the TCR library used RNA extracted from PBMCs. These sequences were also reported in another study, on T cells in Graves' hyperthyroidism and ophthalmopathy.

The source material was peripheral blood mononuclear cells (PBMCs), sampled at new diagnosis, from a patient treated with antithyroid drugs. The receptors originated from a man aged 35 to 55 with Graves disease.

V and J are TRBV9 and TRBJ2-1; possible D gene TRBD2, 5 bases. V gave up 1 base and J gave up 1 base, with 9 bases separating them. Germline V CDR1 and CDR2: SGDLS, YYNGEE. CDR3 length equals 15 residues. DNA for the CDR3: TGTGCCAGCAGCGTAATGGACTCATCCTACAATGAGCAGTTCTTC. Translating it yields CASSVMDSSYNEQFF.

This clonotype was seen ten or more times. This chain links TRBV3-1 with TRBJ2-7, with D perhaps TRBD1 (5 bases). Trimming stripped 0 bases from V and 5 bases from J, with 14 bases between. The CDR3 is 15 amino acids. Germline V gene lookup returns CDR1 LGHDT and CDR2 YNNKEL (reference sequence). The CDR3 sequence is CASSQERGVMDEQYF. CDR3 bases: TGTGCCAGCAGCCAAGAAAGGGGCGTGATGGACGAGCAGTACTTC.

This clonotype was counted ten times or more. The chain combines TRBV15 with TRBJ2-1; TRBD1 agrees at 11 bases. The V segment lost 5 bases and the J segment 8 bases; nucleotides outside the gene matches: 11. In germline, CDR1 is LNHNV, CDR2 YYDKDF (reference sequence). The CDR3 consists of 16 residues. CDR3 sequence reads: CATSPRDRGVLDEQFF. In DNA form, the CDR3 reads TGTGCCACCAGCCCCCGGGACAGGGGGGTTCTGGATGAGCAGTTCTTC.

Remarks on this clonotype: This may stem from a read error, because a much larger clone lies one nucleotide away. For the CDR3, the DNA is TGTGCCAGCAGCGAGAGCGCAGGACAGGGGCCTATCGGGGAGCTGTTTTTT. Its protein product is CASSESAGQGPIGELFF. This chain connects TRBV5-5 to TRBJ2-2; TRBD1 aligns across 9 bases. Per germline, CDR1 SGHKS and CDR2 YYEKEE (reference sequence). The CDR3 covers 17 residues. With 4 bases clipped from V and 7 bases from J, the junction kept 14 bases outside the gene matches.

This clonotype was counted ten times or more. In nucleotides, the CDR3 is TGTGCCACCAGCAGAGTGGTGGCGGAAAACACTGAAGCTTTCTTT. It translates to CATSRVVAENTEAFF. The rearrangement links TRBV15 to TRBJ1-1; D unresolved. Germline CDR1 LNHNV, CDR2 YYDKDF (reference sequence). V was cut by 1 base and J by 2 bases, with 11 bases left in between. This CDR3 is built from 15 residues.

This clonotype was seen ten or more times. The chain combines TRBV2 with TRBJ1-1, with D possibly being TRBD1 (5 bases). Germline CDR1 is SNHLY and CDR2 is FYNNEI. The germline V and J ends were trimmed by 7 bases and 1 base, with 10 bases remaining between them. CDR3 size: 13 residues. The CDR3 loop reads CASMGEGNTEAFF. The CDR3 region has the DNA TGTGCCAGCATGGGGGAAGGGAACACTGAAGCTTTCTTT.

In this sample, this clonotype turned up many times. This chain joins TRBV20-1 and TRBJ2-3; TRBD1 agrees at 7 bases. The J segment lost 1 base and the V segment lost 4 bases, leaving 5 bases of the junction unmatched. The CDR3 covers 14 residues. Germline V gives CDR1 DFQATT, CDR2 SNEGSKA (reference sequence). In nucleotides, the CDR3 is TGCAGTGCTATTGGGACAGAGGGCACAGATACGCAGTATTTT. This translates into CSAIGTEGTDTQYF.

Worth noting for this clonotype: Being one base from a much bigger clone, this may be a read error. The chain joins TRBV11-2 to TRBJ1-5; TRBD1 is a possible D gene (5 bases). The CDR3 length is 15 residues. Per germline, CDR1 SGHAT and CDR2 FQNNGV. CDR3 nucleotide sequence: TGTGCCAGCAGCTTATATGCAGGGAGCAATCAGCCCCGGCATTTT. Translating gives CASSLYAGSNQPRHF.

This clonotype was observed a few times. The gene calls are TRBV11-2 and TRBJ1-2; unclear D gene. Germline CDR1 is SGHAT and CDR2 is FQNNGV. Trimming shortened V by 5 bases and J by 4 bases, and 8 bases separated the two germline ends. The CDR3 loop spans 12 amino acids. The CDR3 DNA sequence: TGTGCCAGCAGCCCGGGGATCTATGGCTACACCTTC. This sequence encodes CASSPGIYGYTF.

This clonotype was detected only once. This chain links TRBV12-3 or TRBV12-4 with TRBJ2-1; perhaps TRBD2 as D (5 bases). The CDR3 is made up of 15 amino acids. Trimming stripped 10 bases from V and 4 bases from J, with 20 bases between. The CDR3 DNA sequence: TGTGCCACTATGATTTTGTGGGGAGAATACAATGAGCAGTTCTTC. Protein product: CATMILWGEYNEQFF.

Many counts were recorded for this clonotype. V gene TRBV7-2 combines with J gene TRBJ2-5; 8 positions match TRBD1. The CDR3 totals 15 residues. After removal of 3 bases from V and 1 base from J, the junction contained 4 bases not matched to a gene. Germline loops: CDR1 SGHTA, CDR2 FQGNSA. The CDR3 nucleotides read TGTGCCAGCAGCTTGAGACAGGGGTCCCAAGAGACCCAGTACTTC. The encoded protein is CASSLRQGSQETQYF.

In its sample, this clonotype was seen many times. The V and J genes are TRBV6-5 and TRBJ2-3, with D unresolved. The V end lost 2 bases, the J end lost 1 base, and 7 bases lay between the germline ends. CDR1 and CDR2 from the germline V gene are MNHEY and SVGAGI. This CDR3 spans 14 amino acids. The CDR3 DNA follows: TGTGCCAGCAGTTACGCTCGTCGCACAGATACGCAGTATTTT. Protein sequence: CASSYARRTDTQYF.

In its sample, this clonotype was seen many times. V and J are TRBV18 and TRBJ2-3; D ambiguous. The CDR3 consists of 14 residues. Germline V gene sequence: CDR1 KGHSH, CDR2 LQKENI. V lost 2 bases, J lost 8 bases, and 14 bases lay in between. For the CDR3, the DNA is TGTGCCAGCTCACCAGCCGGCACCCGTGGTACGCAGTATTTT. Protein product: CASSPAGTRGTQYF.

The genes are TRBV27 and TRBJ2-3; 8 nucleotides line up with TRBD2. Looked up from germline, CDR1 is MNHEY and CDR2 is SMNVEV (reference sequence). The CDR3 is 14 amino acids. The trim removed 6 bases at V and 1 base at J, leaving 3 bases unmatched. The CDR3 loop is CASRQTSGTDTQYF. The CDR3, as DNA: TGTGCCAGCAGACAGACTAGCGGCACAGATACGCAGTATTTT.

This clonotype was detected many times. CDR3 amino acids: CSARVQGASDTQYF. CDR3 sequence (DNA): TGCAGTGCTAGAGTTCAGGGGGCATCAGATACGCAGTATTTT. V usage is TRBV20-1 and J usage is TRBJ2-3, with 8 positions matching TRBD1. Looked up from germline, CDR1 is DFQATT and CDR2 is SNEGSKA (reference sequence). J lost 4 bases, V lost 1 base, and 4 bases had no gene match. The CDR3 runs 14 residues.